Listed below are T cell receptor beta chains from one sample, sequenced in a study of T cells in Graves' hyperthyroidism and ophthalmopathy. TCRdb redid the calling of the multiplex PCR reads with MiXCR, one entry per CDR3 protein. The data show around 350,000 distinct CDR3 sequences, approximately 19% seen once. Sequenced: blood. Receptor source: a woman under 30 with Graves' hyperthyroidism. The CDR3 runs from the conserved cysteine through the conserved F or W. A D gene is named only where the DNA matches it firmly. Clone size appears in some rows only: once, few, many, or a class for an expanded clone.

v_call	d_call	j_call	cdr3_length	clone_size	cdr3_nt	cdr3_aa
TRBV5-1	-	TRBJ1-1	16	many	TGCGCCAGCAGCTCCCGAGATTCCCGGACGAACACTGAAGCTTTCTTT	CASSSRDSRTNTEAFF
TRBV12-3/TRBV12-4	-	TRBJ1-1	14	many	TGTGCCAGCATCGGTCAGGGGTCGGTGACTGAAGCTTTCTTT	CASIGQGSVTEAFF
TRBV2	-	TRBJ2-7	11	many	TGTGCCAGCAGTGAAGCGTACGAGCAGTACTTC	CASSEAYEQYF
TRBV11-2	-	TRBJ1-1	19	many	TGTGCCAGCAGCTTAGTGAAAAGACGAGGGTGGCTCTTTCCCACTGAAGCTTTCTTT	CASSLVKRRGWLFPTEAFF
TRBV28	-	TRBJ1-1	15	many	TGTGCCAGCAGCGCCGGGGGGGGTTTGACCACTGAAGCTTTCTTT	CASSAGGGLTTEAFF
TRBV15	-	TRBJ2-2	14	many	TGTGCCACCAGCAGAGATCTGGAATCCGGGGAGCTGTTTTTT	CATSRDLESGELFF
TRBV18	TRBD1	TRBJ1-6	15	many	TGTGCCAGCTCACCAATACAGGGGAAAGGATCACCCCTCCACTTT	CASSPIQGKGSPLHF
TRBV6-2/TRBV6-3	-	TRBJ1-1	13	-	TGTGCCAGCAGTTACTCGGATACAGGGAATCCTTTCTTT	CASSYSDTGNPFF
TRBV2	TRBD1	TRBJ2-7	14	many	TGTGCCAGGGGACCGGGACAGGGGTCCTACGAGCAGTACTTC	CARGPGQGSYEQYF
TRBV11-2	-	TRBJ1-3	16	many	TGTGCCAGCAGCTTAATCGGGGGGGACTCTGGAAACACCATATATTTT	CASSLIGGDSGNTIYF
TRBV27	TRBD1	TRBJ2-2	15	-	TGTGCCAGCGGACTCCGGGACAGGGGGCCCGGGGAGCTGTTTTTT	CASGLRDRGPGELFF
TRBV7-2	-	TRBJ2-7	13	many	TGTGCCAGCAGCCCGAGGGGGGTCTACGAGCAGTACTTC	CASSPRGVYEQYF
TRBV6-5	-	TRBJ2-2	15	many	TGTGCCAGCAGTTACCTCGGACGGCACACCGGGGAGCTGTTTTTT	CASSYLGRHTGELFF
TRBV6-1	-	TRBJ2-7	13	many	TGTGCCAGCAGCACCAGGGGAACGTACGAGCAGTACTTC	CASSTRGTYEQYF
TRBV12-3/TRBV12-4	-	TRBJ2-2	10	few	TGTGCCAGCAGCCAGGGGGAGCTGTTTTTT	CASSQGELFF
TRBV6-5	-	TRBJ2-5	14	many	TGTGCCAGCAGTTACTCTCCGGGAAAAGAGACCCAGTACTTC	CASSYSPGKETQYF
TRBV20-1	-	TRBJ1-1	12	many	TGCAGTGCTTACCAGATAAACACTGAAGCTTTCTTT	CSAYQINTEAFF
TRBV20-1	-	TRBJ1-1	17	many	TGCAGTGCTAGGTTGAGTCCTTTGAGAGCGAGTGACACTGAAGCTTTCTTT	CSARLSPLRASDTEAFF
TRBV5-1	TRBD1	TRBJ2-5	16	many	TGCGCCAGCAGCACATCGACAGGGGTTTCGCGAGAGACCCAGTACTTC	CASSTSTGVSRETQYF
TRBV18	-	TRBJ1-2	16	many	TGTGCCAGCTCACACTGGGACGGGGGCACAATAAATGGCTACACCTTC	CASSHWDGGTINGYTF
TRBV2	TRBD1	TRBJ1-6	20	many	TGTGCCAGCAGTGAACGAGGACAGGGAAGCTTTGTCACCTATAATTCACCCCTCCACTTT	CASSERGQGSFVTYNSPLHF
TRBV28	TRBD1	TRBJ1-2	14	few	TGTGCCAGCAGTCCGGGACAGGGGCCAGATGGCTACACCTTC	CASSPGQGPDGYTF
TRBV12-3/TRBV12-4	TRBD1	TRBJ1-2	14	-	TGTGCCAGCAGTGCCGGGACAGGGGGCGGAGGCTACACCTTC	CASSAGTGGGGYTF
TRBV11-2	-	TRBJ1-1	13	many	TGTGCCAGCAGCTTAGACTTGGAGACGGGAGCTTTCTTT	CASSLDLETGAFF
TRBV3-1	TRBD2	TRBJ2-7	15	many	TGTGCCAGCAGCCAAGACCCGGGACTAGCGGGCGAGCAGTACTTC	CASSQDPGLAGEQYF
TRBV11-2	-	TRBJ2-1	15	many	TGTGCCAGCAGCTTAGAGGAGGGGGGCTACAATGAGCAGTTCTTC	CASSLEEGGYNEQFF
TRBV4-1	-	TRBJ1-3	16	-	TGCGCCAGCAGCCCTCAAGCTAACCCCTCTGGAAACACCATATATTTT	CASSPQANPSGNTIYF
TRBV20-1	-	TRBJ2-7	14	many	TGCAGTACACTGGGCCCCCGACTTTCGGGCGAGCAGTACTTC	CSTLGPRLSGEQYF
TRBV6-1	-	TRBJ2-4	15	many	TGTGCCAGCAGTGATAAGTTCGGAAGAGGAAACATTCAGTACTTC	CASSDKFGRGNIQYF
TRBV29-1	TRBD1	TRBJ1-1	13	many	TGCAGCGTTGCGAAGGACAGGGAGGATGAAGCTTTCTTT	CSVAKDREDEAFF
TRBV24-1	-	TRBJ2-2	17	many	TGTGCCACCAGTGATTTGGTGGGACGGCCGAACACCGGGGAGCTGTTTTTT	CATSDLVGRPNTGELFF
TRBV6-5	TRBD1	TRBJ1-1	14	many	TGTGCCAGCAGTTACGCAGGGGGGAACACTGAAGCTTTCTTT	CASSYAGGNTEAFF
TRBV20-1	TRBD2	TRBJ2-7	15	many	TGCAGTGCTACCACATTGCGGCGGGGGGCCTACGAGCAGTACTTC	CSATTLRRGAYEQYF
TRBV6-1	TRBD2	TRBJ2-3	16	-	TGTGCCAGCAGCGGGTCGGCGGGGGGGCCAACAGATACGCAGTATTTT	CASSGSAGGPTDTQYF
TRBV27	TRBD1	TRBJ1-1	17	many	TGTGCCAGCAGTTTAACACGGACAGGGGGCTATGGTACTGAAGCTTTCTTT	CASSLTRTGGYGTEAFF
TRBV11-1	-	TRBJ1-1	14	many	TGTGCCAGCAGCTTCCCGCAGACGAACACTGAAGCTTTCTTT	CASSFPQTNTEAFF
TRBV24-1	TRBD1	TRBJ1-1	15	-	TGTGCCACCAGTGATCCTGGGACAGAGAACACTGAAGCTTTCTTT	CATSDPGTENTEAFF